The entry below describes one T cell receptor beta chain. J gave up 7 bases and V 0 bases, and 4 bases lay outside the gene matches. The length of the CDR3 is 16 residues. Germline values: CDR1 MNHEY, CDR2 SVGAGI. These data are taken from a study of shared clonotypes between healthy human individuals. Per sorted-subset replicate PCR, input was approximately 0.2 ug DNA, representing about 32,000 T cell genomes. TCRdb keeps only in-frame clones here, not all; method: immunoSEQ multiplex PCR. The sample lists approximately 1.9 million clones; around 93% were seen once. Positive CCR7 selection of CD45RO-negative cells yielded the naive CD8 cells, and terminally differentiated effector memory CD45RA+ cells were excluded.

The sequence came from a man between 18 and 35 years old in good health. Some clones in this sample may be carry-over from other donors' samples. Sequencing was performed on naive CD8+ T cells from PBMCs. V and J are TRBV6-5 and TRBJ2-1; TRBD2 agrees at 12 bases. The CDR3 spells CASSYSPSGRANEQFF. The CDR3 DNA sequence: TGTGCCAGCAGTTACTCGCCTAGCGGGAGGGCAAATGAGCAGTTCTTC.